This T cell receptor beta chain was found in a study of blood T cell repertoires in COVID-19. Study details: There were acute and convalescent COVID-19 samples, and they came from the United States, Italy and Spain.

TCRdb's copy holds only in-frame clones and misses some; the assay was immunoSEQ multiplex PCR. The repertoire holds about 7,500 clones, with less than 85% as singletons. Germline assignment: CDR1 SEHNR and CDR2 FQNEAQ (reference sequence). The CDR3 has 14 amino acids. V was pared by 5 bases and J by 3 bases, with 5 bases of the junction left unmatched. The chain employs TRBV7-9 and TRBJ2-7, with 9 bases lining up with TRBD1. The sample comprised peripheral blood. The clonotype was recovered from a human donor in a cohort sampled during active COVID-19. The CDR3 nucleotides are TGTGCCAGCAGCCCCCGGGACAGGGTCTACGAGCAGTACTTC. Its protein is CASSPRDRVYEQYF.